The 20 T cell receptor beta chains below come from one sample, sequenced in a study of graft-versus-host responses after intestinal transplantation. Lymphocytes from graft epithelium and lamina propria were isolated. The protocol was immunoSEQ multiplex PCR, while the TCRdb copy is restricted to in-frame clones and leaves out a portion. The sample gives 35,000 to 40,000 clones, 87% of which show up once; around 17% is in the top ten. The sample consisted of ileum tissue, taken around 190 days after intestinal transplant. The receptors were gathered from a human patient who received an intestinal transplant, so some T cells may come from the graft donor.

The chain couples TRBV7-8 to TRBJ2-1, with 9 bases identical to TRBD1. V lost 5 bases, J lost 8 bases, and 4 bases stayed unmatched. Germline lookup yields CDR1 SGHVS and CDR2 FQNEAQ. The CDR3 has 13 residues. The CDR3 sequence: CASSADRGHEQFF. Here the CDR3 DNA reads TGTGCCAGCAGCGCGGACAGGGGCCATGAGCAGTTCTTC. Drawing the rest from reference TRBV7-8 and TRBJ2-1, the complete variable domain is GAGVSQSPRYKVAKRGQDVALRCDPISGHVSLFWYQQALGQGPEFLTYFQNEAQLDKSGLPSDRFFAERPEGSVSTLKIQRTQQEDSAVYLCASSADRGHEQFFGPGTRLTVL.

The chain recombines TRBV18 with TRBJ2-1; the D gene could be TRBD1 or TRBD2 (5 bases each). Per the germline V gene, CDR1 is KGHSH and CDR2 is LQKENI. The ends were cut back, 4 bases at V and 8 bases at J, with 24 bases in the middle. The CDR3 loop spans 17 amino acids. The CDR3 coding sequence is TGTGCCAGCTCACAACTCCCCGGTCTGGGGGTTTGGGATGAGCAGTTCTTC. As protein: CASSQLPGLGVWDEQFF.

There are a few counts of this clone. The chain links TRBV2 to TRBJ2-4; TRBD2 matches at 10 bases. This CDR3 is 15 amino acids long. The V segment lost 6 bases and the J segment 3 bases; nucleotides outside the gene matches: 5. Germline CDR1 is SNHLY and CDR2 is FYNNEI. The CDR3 sequence: CASRWTSGDKNIQYF. In DNA, the CDR3 is TGTGCCAGCAGATGGACTAGCGGCGACAAAAACATTCAGTACTTC.

The genes are TRBV27 and TRBJ2-2; no firm D call. The CDR3 has 13 residues. CDR1 is MNHEY and CDR2 is SMNVEV in the germline V gene (reference sequence). Deletions cut 0 bases from V and 3 bases from J, with 2 bases between. In nucleotides, the CDR3 is TGTGCCAGCAGTTTATCAGACACCGGGGAGCTGTTTTTT. Protein sequence: CASSLSDTGELFF.

This clone is judged medium-sized. CDR3 bases: TGCAGCGTGAAGGGAGGGACCTTCTACGAGCAGTACTTC. This gives the protein CSVKGGTFYEQYF. The V call is TRBV29-1, the J call TRBJ2-7; 7 bases line up with TRBD2. Germline values: CDR1 SQVTM, CDR2 ANQGSEA. This CDR3 contains 13 residues. V was clipped by 6 bases and J by 3 bases; unmatched bases: 8.

The CDR3, as DNA: TGTGCCAGCAATCCTAGGGACTGGATGAAAACTAGCACAGATACGCAGTATTTT. Amino acid sequence: CASNPRDWMKTSTDTQYF. This chain joins TRBV28 and TRBJ2-3, with D perhaps matching TRBD2 (6 bases). Trimming shortened V by 7 bases and J by 0 bases, and 23 bases separated the two germline ends. CDR3 length equals 18 residues. The germline V gene encodes CDR1 MDHEN and CDR2 SYDVKM. The complete variable domain, with remaining parts taken from reference TRBV28 and TRBJ2-3, reads DVKVTQSSRYLVKRTGEKVFLECVQDMDHENMFWYRQDPGLGLRLIYFSYDVKMKEKGDIPEGYSVSREKKERFSLILESASTNQTSMYLCASNPRDWMKTSTDTQYFGPGTRLTVL.

This rearrangement joins TRBV27 to TRBJ2-7; 7 bases are shared with TRBD2. CDR3 length: 15 residues. The J segment lost 0 bases and the V segment lost 3 bases, leaving 5 bases of the junction unmatched. Germline V gene sequence: CDR1 MNHEY, CDR2 SMNVEV (reference sequence). CDR3 in amino acids: CASSFGRGYSYEQYF. For the CDR3, the DNA is TGTGCCAGCAGTTTCGGGCGGGGGTACTCCTACGAGCAGTACTTC.

The chain links TRBV18 to TRBJ2-1, with 7 positions matching TRBD1. Germline assignment: CDR1 KGHSH and CDR2 LQKENI. The CDR3 sequence is 14 residues long. Germline trimming cut 6 bases from V and 9 bases from J; bases unmatched to any gene: 11. CDR3 DNA sequence: TGTGCCAGCTCGATCGACAGGGCGGTGGGTGAGCAGTTCTTC. It codes for CASSIDRAVGEQFF.

This chain links TRBV19 with TRBJ2-1; unclear D gene. V lost 0 bases and J lost 8, with 5 bases in between. The CDR3 has 12 residues. Germline loops: CDR1 LNHDA, CDR2 SQIVND (reference sequence). DNA for the CDR3: TGTGCCAGTAGTATAGATCCTTATGAGCAGTTCTTC. This translates into CASSIDPYEQFF.

The chain is built from TRBV27 and TRBJ2-5; the match to TRBD1 covers 12 bases. Unmatched junction bases numbered 4, after V lost 3 bases and J lost 5 bases. Germline CDR1 reads MNHEY; CDR2 reads SMNVEV (reference sequence). This CDR3 has 15 amino acids. The CDR3 nucleotides are TGTGCCAGCAGTTTTTGGGACAGGGGGCATGAGACCCAGTACTTC. Translation gives CASSFWDRGHETQYF.

The J gene is TRBJ1-1, the V gene TRBV6-6; no reliable D call. CDR1 and CDR2 (germline): MNHNY, SVGAGI (reference sequence). V was pared by 7 bases and J by 1 base, with 7 bases between. This CDR3 is built from 12 residues. The CDR3 bases are TGTGCCAGCAACGGGTGGAACACTGAAGCTTTCTTT. This translates into CASNGWNTEAFF.

The rearrangement links TRBV28 to TRBJ1-3; 9 bases line up with TRBD1. Germline V CDR1 and CDR2: MDHEN, SYDVKM. After removal of 6 bases from V and 0 bases from J, the junction contained 3 bases not matched to a gene. The CDR3 loop spans 15 amino acids. DNA for the CDR3: TGTGCCAGCAGCACAGGGGGCAGCTCTGGAAACACCATATATTTT. This translates into CASSTGGSSGNTIYF.

The gene calls are TRBV7-3 and TRBJ1-4; TRBD1 matches at 8 bases. Germline-derived CDR1 and CDR2 are SGHTA and FQGTGA. The CDR3 extends over 13 amino acids. V dropped 5 bases and J dropped 7; count of bases not matched to a gene: 3. CDR3 region: CASSQGTGEKLFF. The CDR3 nucleotides read TGTGCCAGCAGCCAAGGGACAGGTGAAAAACTGTTTTTT. Based on the CDR3 plus reference TRBV7-3 and TRBJ1-4, the full variable domain is GAGVSQTPSNKVTEKGKYVELRCDPISGHTALYWYRQSLGQGPEFLIYFQGTGAADDSGLPNDRFFAVRPEGSVSTLKIQRTERGDSAVYLCASSQGTGEKLFFGSGTQLSVL.

As DNA, the CDR3 is TGCGCCAGCAGCCAAGAACTCGCAGGGGTTGGCTACACCTTC. As protein: CASSQELAGVGYTF. The chain employs TRBV4-1 and TRBJ1-2; weak D call: TRBD1 (6 bases). The CDR3 consists of 14 residues. CDR1 MGHRA and CDR2 YSYEKL come from the germline V gene. With 0 bases removed from V and 7 bases from J, the gap between germline ends came to 12 bases.

The rearrangement uses TRBV7-9 and TRBJ2-4; possible D gene TRBD1, 6 bases. The CDR3 has 17 amino acids. Trimming pared 6 bases from V and 0 bases from J, leaving 18 bases between. Germline V gene lookup returns CDR1 SEHNR and CDR2 FQNEAQ (reference sequence). The CDR3 bases are TGTGCCAGCAGTGTCGCAGGGGAGCTACTAGCCAAAAACATTCAGTACTTC. This sequence encodes CASSVAGELLAKNIQYF.

The rearrangement links TRBV29-1 to TRBJ2-1; D is possibly TRBD1 (6 bases). Germline loops: CDR1 SQVTM, CDR2 ANQGSEA. The V and J ends lost 6 bases and 7 bases respectively, with 19 bases between them. The CDR3 has 14 amino acids. This CDR3 reads CSVGTPSRENEQFF. The CDR3 DNA sequence: TGCAGCGTCGGGACACCATCCAGGGAGAATGAGCAGTTCTTC.

The chain carries TRBV11-2 and TRBJ2-5; a possible D gene is TRBD1 (6 bases). The germline V gene has CDR1 SGHAT and CDR2 FQNNGV. The ends were cut back, 5 bases at V and 2 bases at J, with 9 bases in the middle. The CDR3 has 13 residues. The CDR3 nucleotides read TGTGCCAGCAGCACGGACAGACAAGAGACCCAGTACTTC. It is translated as CASSTDRQETQYF. Combining the CDR3 with reference TRBV11-2 and TRBJ2-5 gives the whole variable domain EAGVAQSPRYKIIEKRQSVAFWCNPISGHATLYWYQQILGQGPKLLIQFQNNGVVDDSQLPKDRFSAERLKGVDSTLKIQPAKLEDSAVYLCASSTDRQETQYFGPGTRLLVL.

The chain recombines TRBV20-1 with TRBJ2-7; 7 bases map to TRBD1. The CDR3 totals 11 residues. Germline V gene sequence: CDR1 DFQATT, CDR2 SNEGSKA (reference sequence). Trimming removed 3 bases from V and 4 bases from J; junction bases left unmatched: 0. The CDR3 DNA is TGCAGTGCTAGGACAGGGTACGAGCAGTACTTC. It yields the protein CSARTGYEQYF.

This clone was seen a single time. This chain joins TRBV28 and TRBJ1-3, with no clear D. V lost 2 bases to trimming and J lost 0 bases, with 5 bases between them. The CDR3 totals 14 residues. Germline lookup yields CDR1 MDHEN and CDR2 SYDVKM. The CDR3 sequence: CASSLTSSGNTIYF. Written as DNA, the CDR3 is TGTGCCAGCAGTTTAACTAGCTCTGGAAACACCATATATTTT.

This clone is labeled medium-sized. CDR3 bases: TGTGCCAGCAGCTTAGGACTAGGGCTAGCGGGCACCGGGGAGCTGTTTTTT. It yields the protein CASSLGLGLAGTGELFF. The chain is built from TRBV7-2 and TRBJ2-2, with 8 positions matching TRBD2. Germline V gene data show CDR1 as SGHTA and CDR2 as FQGNSA. The J segment lost 4 bases and the V segment lost 1 base, leaving 8 bases of the junction unmatched. The CDR3 is 17 amino acids.